The clone carrying this TCR beta chain was observed a handful of times. With 5 bases removed from V and 1 base from J, the gap between germline ends came to 11 bases. CDR3 size: 13 residues. Germline loops: CDR1 DFQATT, CDR2 SNEGSKA (reference sequence). Authors of the study amplified TCR beta CDR3 regions from RNA transcripts. The study used the HTBI primer set for a first-round RT-PCR of the TCR CDR3. TCRdb analysed the multiplex PCR reads with MiXCR anew, one entry per CDR3 protein. The repertoire includes about 400,000 distinct CDR3 sequences, about 16% of them detected once, and approximately 29% sits in the top ten. The data derive from a study of T cells in Graves' hyperthyroidism and ophthalmopathy.

This receptor was taken from a woman aged 30 to 39 with Graves' hyperthyroidism. This chain joins TRBV20-1 and TRBJ1-2; maybe TRBD1 (5 bases). The sample consisted of blood. CDR3 region: CSARDVDNYGYTF. CDR3 DNA: TGCAGTGCTCGGGACGTCGATAACTATGGCTACACCTTC.